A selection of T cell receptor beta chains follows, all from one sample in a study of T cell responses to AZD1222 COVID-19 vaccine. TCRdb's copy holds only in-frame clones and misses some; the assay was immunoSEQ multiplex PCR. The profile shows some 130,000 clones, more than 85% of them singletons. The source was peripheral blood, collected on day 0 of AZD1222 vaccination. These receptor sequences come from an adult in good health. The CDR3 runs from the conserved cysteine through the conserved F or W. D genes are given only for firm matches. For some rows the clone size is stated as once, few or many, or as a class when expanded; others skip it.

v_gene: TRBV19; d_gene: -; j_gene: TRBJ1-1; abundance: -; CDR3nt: TGTGCCAGTAGTATGTTAGGGGCCGGGACTGAAGCTTTCTTT; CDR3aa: CASSMLGAGTEAFF
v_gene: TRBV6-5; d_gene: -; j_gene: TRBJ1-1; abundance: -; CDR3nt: TGTGCCAGCAGGCGGGGGAGTACGAACACTGAAGCTTTCTTT; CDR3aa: CASRRGSTNTEAFF
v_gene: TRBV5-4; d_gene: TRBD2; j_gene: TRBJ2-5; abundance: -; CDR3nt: TGTGCCAGCAGCTTGGAGAGCGGGAGGGCCCATGAGACCCAGTACTTC; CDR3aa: CASSLESGRAHETQYF
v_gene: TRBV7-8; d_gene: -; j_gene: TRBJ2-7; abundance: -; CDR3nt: TGTGCCAGCAGCTTATCCTACGAGCAGTACTTC; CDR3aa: CASSLSYEQYF
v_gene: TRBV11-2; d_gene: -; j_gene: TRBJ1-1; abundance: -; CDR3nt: TGTGCCAGCAGCTTATCTGCAGGGTCGGGGGAGGCTTTCTTT; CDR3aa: CASSLSAGSGEAFF
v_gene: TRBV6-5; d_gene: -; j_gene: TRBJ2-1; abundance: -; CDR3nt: TGTGCCAGCAGTTATCATCTAGGATACAATGAGCAGTTCTTC; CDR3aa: CASSYHLGYNEQFF
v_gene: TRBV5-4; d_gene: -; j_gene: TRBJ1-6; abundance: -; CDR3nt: TGTGCCAGCAGCTTGGAAGTCCATAATTCACCCCTCCACTTT; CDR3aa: CASSLEVHNSPLHF
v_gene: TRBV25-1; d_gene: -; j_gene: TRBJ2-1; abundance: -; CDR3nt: TGTGCCAGCAGTGTCGGACCGCCCTCCTACAATGAGCAGTTCTTC; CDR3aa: CASSVGPPSYNEQFF
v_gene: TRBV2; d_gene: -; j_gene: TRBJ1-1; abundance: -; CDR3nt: TGTGCCAGCAGTGAAAAGGTAGAGAACACTGAAGCTTTCTTT; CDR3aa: CASSEKVENTEAFF
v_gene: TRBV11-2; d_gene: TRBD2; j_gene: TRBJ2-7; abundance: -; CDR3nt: TGTGCCAGCAGCTTACTTAGCGGGACCTCAACCGAGCAGTACTTC; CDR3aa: CASSLLSGTSTEQYF
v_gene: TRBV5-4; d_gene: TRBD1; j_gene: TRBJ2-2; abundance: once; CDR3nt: TGTGCCAGCAGCGGACAGGGTCAGCACACCGGGGAGCTGTTTTTT; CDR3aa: CASSGQGQHTGELFF
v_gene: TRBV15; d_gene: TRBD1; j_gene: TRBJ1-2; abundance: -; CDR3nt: TGTGCCACCAGCAGAACGGGACAGACTAACTATGGCTACACCTTC; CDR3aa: CATSRTGQTNYGYTF
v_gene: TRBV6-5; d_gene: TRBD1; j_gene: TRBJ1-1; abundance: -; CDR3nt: TGTGCCGTACACAGGGGGTCGGCTGAAGCTTTCTTT; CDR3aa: CAVHRGSAEAFF
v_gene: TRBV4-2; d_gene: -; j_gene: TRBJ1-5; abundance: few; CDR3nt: TGTGCCAGCAGCCAAGTCGTCGGGAACGAGGGTCAGCCCCAGCATTTT; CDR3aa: CASSQVVGNEGQPQHF
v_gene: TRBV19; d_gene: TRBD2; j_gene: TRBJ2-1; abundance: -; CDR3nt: TGTGCCAGTAGTATAGGTCTGGGACTAGCTCTATACAATGAGCAGTTCTTC; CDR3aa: CASSIGLGLALYNEQFF
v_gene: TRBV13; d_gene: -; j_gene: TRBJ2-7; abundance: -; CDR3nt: TGTGCCAGCAGATCGACCGGGAGCCCACTCGAGCAGTACTTC; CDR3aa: CASRSTGSPLEQYF
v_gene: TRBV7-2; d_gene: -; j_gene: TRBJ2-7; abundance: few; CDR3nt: TGTGCCAGCAGCCTAAACTACGAGCAGTACTTC; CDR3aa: CASSLNYEQYF
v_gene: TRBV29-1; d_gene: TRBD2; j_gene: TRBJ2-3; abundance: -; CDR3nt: TGCAGCGTTACCCTAGCGGGGACGCAGTATTTT; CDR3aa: CSVTLAGTQYF
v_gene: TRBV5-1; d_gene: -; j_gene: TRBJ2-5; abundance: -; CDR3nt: TGCGCCAGCGCAGTCGGCCTAGCTGAGACCCAGTACTTC; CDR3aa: CASAVGLAETQYF
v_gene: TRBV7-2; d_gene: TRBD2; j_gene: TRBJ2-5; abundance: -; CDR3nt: TGTGCCAGCAGCCTGGGTGCGACTAGCGGGATCCAAGAGACCCAGTACTTC; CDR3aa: CASSLGATSGIQETQYF
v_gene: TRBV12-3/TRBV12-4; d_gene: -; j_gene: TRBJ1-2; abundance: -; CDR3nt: TGTGCCAGCAGTCACGGGGCAATTGGCTACACCTTC; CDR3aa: CASSHGAIGYTF
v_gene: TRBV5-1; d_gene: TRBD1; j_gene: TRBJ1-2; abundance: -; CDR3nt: TGCGCCAGCAGCGGAAATACAGGGGCGGCGAATGGCTACACCTTC; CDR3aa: CASSGNTGAANGYTF